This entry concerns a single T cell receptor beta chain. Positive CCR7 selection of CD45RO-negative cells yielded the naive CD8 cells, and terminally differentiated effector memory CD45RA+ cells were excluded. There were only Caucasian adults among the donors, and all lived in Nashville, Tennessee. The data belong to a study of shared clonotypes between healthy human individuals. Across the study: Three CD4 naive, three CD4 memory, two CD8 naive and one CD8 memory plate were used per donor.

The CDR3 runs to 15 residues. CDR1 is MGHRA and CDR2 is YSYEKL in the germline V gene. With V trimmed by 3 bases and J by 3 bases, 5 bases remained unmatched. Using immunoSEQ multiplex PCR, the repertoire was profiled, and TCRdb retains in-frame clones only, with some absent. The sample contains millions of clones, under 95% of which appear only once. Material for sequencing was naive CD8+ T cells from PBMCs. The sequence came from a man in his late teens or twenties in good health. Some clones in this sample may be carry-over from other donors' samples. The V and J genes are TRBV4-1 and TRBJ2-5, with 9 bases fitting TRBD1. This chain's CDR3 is CASSHGTGNEETQYF. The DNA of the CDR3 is TGCGCCAGCAGCCATGGGACAGGGAACGAAGAGACCCAGTACTTC.